This passage covers 26 T cell receptor beta chains from one sample sequenced in a study of radiation and T cells in renal cell carcinoma. The protocol was immunoSEQ multiplex PCR, while the TCRdb copy is restricted to in-frame clones and leaves out a portion. The table has around 64,000 clones, about three quarters seen once. As for time point: blood 4 weeks post-SBRT, at nephrectomy. Treatment: 15 Gy SBRT to primary tumor, nephrectomy 4 weeks later. The specimen was blood, collected from a patient whose treatment included radiotherapy and nephrectomy. These receptors came from a man aged 60-69 years with renal cell carcinoma.

The chain is built from TRBV15 and TRBJ1-2; 9 nucleotides agree with TRBD1. V lost 0 bases and J lost 4; bases outside the gene matches: 9. The germline gives CDR1 LNHNV, CDR2 YYDKDF (reference sequence). This CDR3 has 17 residues. The CDR3 coding sequence is TGTGCCACCAGCAGAGACGCGACAGGGGGACACGGCTATGGCTACACCTTC. This gives the protein CATSRDATGGHGYGYTF.

The V gene is TRBV6-5, the J gene TRBJ2-1; weak D call: TRBD2 (5 bases). The CDR3 runs to 15 residues. CDR1 is MNHEY, CDR2 SVGAGI, per germline. V was clipped by 3 bases and J by 2 bases, with 11 bases between them. CDR3 region: CASSYGLIPYNEQFF. CDR3 DNA: TGTGCCAGCAGTTATGGACTCATACCCTACAATGAGCAGTTCTTC.

The genes are TRBV7-9 and TRBJ1-2; weak D call: TRBD1 (5 bases). The length of the CDR3 is 15 residues. Per the germline V gene, CDR1 is SEHNR and CDR2 is FQNEAQ (reference sequence). V lost 5 bases to trimming and J lost 4 bases, with 17 bases between them. CDR3 sequence (DNA): TGTGCCAGCAGCCGGGCCGGGGACGGGAGCTATGGCTACACCTTC. Translated, it gives CASSRAGDGSYGYTF.

The genes are TRBV19 and TRBJ2-7; D ambiguous. Trimming left V 1 base short and J 5 bases short, with 9 bases between. This CDR3 comprises 13 residues. The V gene's germline CDR1 is LNHDA and CDR2 SQIVND (reference sequence). CDR3 loop: CASSIGTGHEQYF. The CDR3 DNA reads as TGTGCCAGTAGTATAGGCACCGGCCACGAGCAGTACTTC. Variable domain in full (rest from reference TRBV19 and TRBJ2-7): DGGITQSPKYLFRKEGQNVTLSCEQNLNHDAMYWYRQDPGQGLRLIYYSQIVNDFQKGDIAEGYSVSREKKESFPLTVTSAQKNPTAFYLCASSIGTGHEQYFGPGTRLTVT.

This clone was seen a handful of times. The CDR3 region is CASRPGVGNLQETQYF. As DNA, the CDR3 is TGTGCCAGCAGACCCGGGGTGGGCAACCTCCAAGAGACCCAGTACTTC. The chain combines TRBV7-8 with TRBJ2-5, with D maybe TRBD2 (5 bases). Germline lookup yields CDR1 SGHVS and CDR2 FQNEAQ. CDR3 length: 16 amino acids. Trimming stripped 6 bases from V and 1 base from J, with 18 bases between.

J is TRBJ2-6 and V is TRBV7-6; D possibly corresponds to TRBD1 (6 bases). This CDR3 comprises 17 residues. V gave up 5 bases and J gave up 0 bases, with 14 bases separating them. The germline V gene has CDR1 SGHVS and CDR2 FNYEAQ. For the CDR3, the DNA is TGTGCCAGCAGCCTGGACAGCCGTTACTCTGGGGCCAACGTCCTGACTTTC. Translation: CASSLDSRYSGANVLTF.

CDR3 amino acids: CASSLGTTDTQYF. The CDR3 nucleotides are TGTGCCAGCAGTTTGGGCACGACAGATACGCAGTATTTT. The chain joins TRBV27 to TRBJ2-3; D is ambiguous. The CDR3 totals 13 residues. CDR1 is MNHEY, CDR2 SMNVEV, per germline (reference sequence). V lost 3 bases, J lost 3 bases, and 7 bases lay in between.

This clone has a handful of counts. The chain has TRBV6-6 and TRBJ1-3; D ambiguous. Germline V gives CDR1 MNHNY, CDR2 SVGAGI (reference sequence). This CDR3 is built from 15 residues. Trimming left V 2 bases short and J 0 bases short, with 8 bases between. The chain's CDR3 is CASSYPETSGNTIYF. The CDR3 DNA reads as TGTGCCAGCAGTTACCCAGAGACCTCTGGAAACACCATATATTTT.

Comment on this clone: The same CDR3 is also encoded by other DNA sequences in this sample. The rearrangement links TRBV30 to TRBJ1-1; a possible D gene is TRBD1 (5 bases). The CDR3 spans 12 residues. V shed 8 bases and J shed 3 bases, with 13 bases lying between them. Germline V gene sequence: CDR1 GTSNPN, CDR2 SVGIG (reference sequence). CDR3 DNA: TGTGCCCGGTCGGGGGGGGACACTGAAGCTTTCTTT. It specifies CARSGGDTEAFF.

This sequence joins TRBV7-6 and TRBJ2-3; D might be TRBD1 (5 bases). CDR3 length: 14 amino acids. Germline values: CDR1 SGHVS, CDR2 FNYEAQ. V was clipped by 8 bases and J by 0 bases, with 12 bases between them. In nucleotides, the CDR3 is TGTGCCAGCCGCCAGGGTCCCAGCACAGATACGCAGTATTTT. It specifies CASRQGPSTDTQYF. Filled out from reference TRBV7-6 and TRBJ2-3, the complete variable domain reads GAGVSQSPRYKVTKRGQDVALRCDPISGHVSLYWYRQALGQGPEFLTYFNYEAQQDKSGLPNDRFSAERPEGSISTLTIQRTEQRDSAMYRCASRQGPSTDTQYFGPGTRLTVL.

DNA for the CDR3: TGTGCCAGCAGTTTCGTGCGTCGGACTAACACTGAAGCTTTCTTT. The encoded protein is CASSFVRRTNTEAFF. The V and J genes are TRBV28 and TRBJ1-1; D is unclear. CDR1 is MDHEN, CDR2 SYDVKM, per germline. This CDR3 comprises 15 residues. V was trimmed by 3 bases and J by 2 bases, leaving 13 bases between them.

The V and J genes are TRBV7-6 and TRBJ1-1; 8 bases agree with TRBD1. Germline V gene sequence: CDR1 SGHVS, CDR2 FNYEAQ. J was trimmed by 3 bases and V by 5 bases; bases with no gene match: 5. This CDR3 is built from 14 residues. CDR3 amino acids: CASSQTGAHTEAFF. As DNA, the CDR3 is TGTGCCAGCAGCCAGACAGGGGCCCACACTGAAGCTTTCTTT. The entire variable domain, with the rest obtained from reference TRBV7-6 and TRBJ1-1, is as follows: GAGVSQSPRYKVTKRGQDVALRCDPISGHVSLYWYRQALGQGPEFLTYFNYEAQQDKSGLPNDRFSAERPEGSISTLTIQRTEQRDSAMYRCASSQTGAHTEAFFGQGTRLTVV.

The V call is TRBV19, the J call TRBJ2-7; unclear D gene. Germline V gives CDR1 LNHDA, CDR2 SQIVND (reference sequence). With 5 bases removed from V and 0 bases from J, the gap between germline ends came to 8 bases. CDR3 length: 13 residues. CDR3 region: CASSSRPSYEQYF. Written as DNA, the CDR3 is TGTGCCAGTAGTTCCCGTCCCTCCTACGAGCAGTACTTC.

The rearrangement joins TRBV30 to TRBJ1-1; D may be TRBD1 (5 bases). Looked up from germline, CDR1 is GTSNPN and CDR2 is SVGIG (reference sequence). Trimming shortened V by 4 bases and J by 1 base, and 10 bases separated the two germline ends. CDR3 size: 13 residues. The CDR3 coding sequence is TGTGCCTGGACAGGGCGCAGGAACACTGAAGCTTTCTTT. Protein: CAWTGRRNTEAFF.

This clone has just one count. The chain joins TRBV6-1 to TRBJ1-2; 8 nucleotides agree with TRBD1. The J segment lost 7 bases and the V segment lost 3 bases, leaving 13 bases of the junction unmatched. Germline CDR1 and CDR2: MNHNS and SASEGT. The CDR3 runs to 16 residues. CDR3 bases: TGTGCCAGCAGTGATTACCATCAGGGGGCCCTAGGTGGCTACACCTTC. Amino acid sequence: CASSDYHQGALGGYTF.

The rearrangement links TRBV30 to TRBJ2-5, with D perhaps TRBD1 (6 bases). The CDR3 is made up of 15 amino acids. Germline V CDR1 and CDR2: GTSNPN, SVGIG (reference sequence). The V and J ends lost 1 base and 2 bases respectively, with 14 bases between them. CDR3 sequence reads: CAWSGDRSIQETQYF. The CDR3 DNA sequence: TGTGCCTGGAGTGGCGACAGGAGTATTCAAGAGACCCAGTACTTC. Together with reference TRBV30 and TRBJ2-5, the CDR3 gives the full variable domain: SQTIHQWPATLVQPVGSPLSLECTVEGTSNPNLYWYRQAAGRGLQLLFYSVGIGQISSEVPQNLSASRPQDRQFILSSKKLLLSDSGFYLCAWSGDRSIQETQYFGPGTRLLVL.

The chain couples TRBV10-3 to TRBJ2-5; 14 nucleotides align to TRBD2. Germline CDR1 and CDR2: ENHRY and SYGVKD. With 4 bases clipped from V and 5 bases from J, the junction kept 12 bases outside the gene matches. This CDR3 comprises 18 residues. CDR3 nucleotide sequence: TGTGCCATCAGTGCCGGGACTAGCGGGAGCTACGCTCGGGAGACCCAGTACTTC. The encoded protein is CAISAGTSGSYARETQYF.

This chain joins TRBV30 and TRBJ1-5; 7 nucleotides agree with TRBD1. This CDR3 contains 15 residues. V shed 2 bases, J shed 5 bases, and the junction held 9 bases outside the gene matches. CDR1 GTSNPN and CDR2 SVGIG come from the germline V gene (reference sequence). In nucleotides, the CDR3 is TGTGCCTGGAGTACCTTACCCCAGGGGGATCAGCCCCAGCATTTT. Residues: CAWSTLPQGDQPQHF.

The CDR3 DNA sequence: TGTGCCAGCAGTGCTATCAGGCTCCTTAGCGGGAGGGCCCAGGTGCAGTTCTTC. This codes for CASSAIRLLSGRAQVQFF. The rearrangement links TRBV6-1 to TRBJ2-1, with 11 bases fitting TRBD2. The CDR3 sequence is 18 residues long. Germline lookup yields CDR1 MNHNS and CDR2 SASEGT. V trimming: 4 bases; J trimming: 12 bases; junction bases outside the gene matches: 20.

This chain uses TRBV6-5 with TRBJ1-4, with no clear D. Per the germline V gene, CDR1 is MNHEY and CDR2 is SVGAGI. The CDR3 covers 14 residues. The V end was cut by 0 bases, the J end by 13 bases, with 15 bases between. The DNA of the CDR3 is TGTGCCAGCAGTTACTCGACGGCGCCCCCTCGACTGTTTTTT. Translated: CASSYSTAPPRLFF.

The rearrangement uses TRBV15 and TRBJ1-5; D possibly corresponds to TRBD1 (5 bases). This CDR3 is 12 amino acids long. Germline V CDR1 and CDR2: LNHNV, YYDKDF (reference sequence). Trimming stripped 5 bases from V and 13 bases from J, with 15 bases between. The CDR3 bases are TGTGCCACCAGCGGGGGTCGGGGGACGCAGCATTTT. Protein product: CATSGGRGTQHF.

The CDR3 sequence: CASTETSTEQKLFF. For the CDR3, the DNA is TGCGCCAGCACCGAGACTTCGACCGAACAAAAACTGTTTTTT. This chain joins TRBV5-1 and TRBJ1-4; unclear D gene. V lost 6 bases and J 9 bases, leaving 18 bases between the germline ends. The CDR3 extends over 14 amino acids. Germline lookup yields CDR1 SGHRS and CDR2 YFSETQ.

The chain couples TRBV7-6 to TRBJ1-3, with D hard to call. This CDR3 contains 16 residues. The germline V gene encodes CDR1 SGHVS and CDR2 FNYEAQ. V gave up 5 bases and J gave up 0 bases, with 14 bases separating them. The CDR3 loop reads CASSVGPVNSGNTIYF. In nucleotides, the CDR3 is TGTGCCAGCAGCGTAGGCCCAGTGAACTCTGGAAACACCATATATTTT. Complete variable domain (other parts from reference TRBV7-6 and TRBJ1-3): GAGVSQSPRYKVTKRGQDVALRCDPISGHVSLYWYRQALGQGPEFLTYFNYEAQQDKSGLPNDRFSAERPEGSISTLTIQRTEQRDSAMYRCASSVGPVNSGNTIYFGEGSWLTVV.

CDR3 in amino acids: CASSPLGRWDQYF. In nucleotides, the CDR3 is TGTGCCAGCAGCCCGCTAGGGAGGTGGGACCAGTACTTC. The gene calls are TRBV7-2 and TRBJ2-5; possibly TRBD2 for D (6 bases). V shed 5 bases and J shed 10 bases, with 17 bases lying between them. CDR1 and CDR2 (germline): SGHTA, FQGNSA. This CDR3 is built from 13 residues.

J is TRBJ1-2 and V is TRBV19; perhaps TRBD1 as D (5 bases). Deletions cut 2 bases from V and 7 bases from J, with 17 bases between. The CDR3 covers 15 residues. Germline V CDR1 and CDR2: LNHDA, SQIVND (reference sequence). DNA for the CDR3: TGTGCCAGTAGTATAAATTCGGCAGGGCGGAGTGGCTACACCTTC. Amino acid sequence: CASSINSAGRSGYTF. The full variable domain, with the rest looked up from reference TRBV19 and TRBJ1-2, is DGGITQSPKYLFRKEGQNVTLSCEQNLNHDAMYWYRQDPGQGLRLIYYSQIVNDFQKGDIAEGYSVSREKKESFPLTVTSAQKNPTAFYLCASSINSAGRSGYTFGSGTRLTVV.

The CDR3 nucleotides are TGTGCCAGCTATTTGGGTCGGACTGAAGCTTTCTTT. Its translation: CASYLGRTEAFF. The chain employs TRBV6-1 and TRBJ1-1; D is uncertain. Trimming pared 8 bases from V and 5 bases from J, leaving 12 bases between. Germline loops: CDR1 MNHNS, CDR2 SASEGT. The CDR3 is 12 amino acids.